This note documents a single TCR beta chain sequence. It has no known antigen specificity. No base quality information exists; no much larger clone differs at one position. The data originate from a study of OX40 agonist ivuxolimab in advanced cancers. With regard to the full study: Ivuxolimab, which targeted the costimulatory receptor OX40 (CD134), was an agonistic, fully human IgG2 monoclonal antibody. Intravenous ivuxolimab was administered to patients every 2 weeks at six dose levels: 0.01, 0.1, 0.3, 1.5, 3 and 10 mg/kg. Among the approximately 54 dose-escalation patients, some 20 had hepatocellular carcinoma, 15 or so melanoma, 9 renal cell carcinoma and 9 head and neck cancer. The dose-escalation cohort was 80% to 90% male with a mean age of approximately 60 years, ranging from roughly 23 to 85. Patients were allowed to have had prior anti-PD-1, anti-PD-L1 or anti-CTLA-4 therapy, and approximately 40% of the dose-escalation patients had been treated with checkpoint inhibitors. Partial responses occurred in three dose-escalation patients, of whom one had hepatocellular carcinoma and two had cutaneous melanoma. The purpose of peripheral TCRbeta sequencing was to test whether ivuxolimab changed TCR sequence diversity and led to clonal T-cell expansion. The paper reports the monotherapy dose-escalation portion (N = 52 patients) of the phase I ivuxolimab trial.

V has 3 bases trimmed and J has 3 bases trimmed; junction bases matching no gene number 10. Taken from cysteine to phenylalanine, the CDR3 has 16 residues. The DNA shown is the 48-base CDR3, in frame from base 1. The CDR1 and CDR2 encoded by the germline V gene are KGHSH and LQKENI. Patients with autoimmune disease history or receiving systemic immunosuppression were excluded from the trial. Peripheral blood for TCR sequencing was collected from all dose cohorts at baseline, on cycle 4 day 1, and on cycle 7 day 1. Samples came from an open-label, multicenter, first-in-human phase I dose-escalation trial of ivuxolimab. Adults with locally advanced or metastatic head and neck squamous cell, hepatocellular, melanoma or renal cell carcinoma were enrolled in the trial. Before TCR sequencing, CD4+ T cells and CD8+ T cells from peripheral blood were sorted into separate populations. On the study overall, not on this receptor specifically: In partial responders in the 0.1-3.0 mg/kg groups, normalized peripheral clonal expansion was found to be among the lowest, especially among CD8+ T cells. Low levels of normalized T-cell clonal expansion were also shown by some nonresponding patients. After ivuxolimab, CD8+ T cells had more expanded clones than CD4+ T cells on average. At doses of 0.1 to 3.0 mg/kg, clonal expansion of both CD4+ and CD8+ blood T cells was observed from baseline to week 6. Antigen specificity was not determined for the clonally expanded peripheral T cells.

Genomic DNA was extracted from sorted cells for sequencing of the TCRbeta CDR3 region. TCRbeta CDR3 regions were sequenced using the immunoSEQ Assay. TCRdb limited this immuneACCESS table to in-frame rearrangements with V and J called. A share of clones is missing; checked studies link under half to unresolved V genes, and the rest is unexplained. The sample table contains about 58,000 clones; only one count was recorded for around 90% of them. Over 3% of the sample lies in the top ten. The sequence came from an adult with an advanced solid tumor such as melanoma, head and neck, liver or kidney cancer. Recombination linked TRBV18 to TRBJ2-7; 8 bases in the junction line up with TRBD1. This specimen consisted of CD4+ or CD8+ T cells sorted from blood, obtained in a trial of the OX40 agonist ivuxolimab. CDR3 region: CASSPGGTGSFYEQYF. The base sequence is TGTGCCAGCTCACCTGGGGGGACAGGCTCTTTCTACGAGCAGTACTTC.